This T cell receptor beta chain is from a study of blood T cell repertoires in COVID-19. Study overall: Material from acute and convalescent COVID-19 was sourced from the United States, Italy and Spain. The cDNA or gDNA used as material had been derived from T cells, B-cell-depleted T cells, or PBMCs.

Per the original data handling: Estimates of nucleated cell counts were drawn from the amplification of reference gene primers. The repertoire was sequenced with immunoSEQ multiplex PCR; TCRdb's copy has only in-frame clones and lacks some. For V, J and clone size, that table is used; D and trimming come from the DNA. Of 170,000 or so clones listed, about 86% are singletons. In germline, CDR1 is SEHNR, CDR2 FQNEAQ (reference sequence). The CDR3 contains 16 residues. V was clipped by 3 bases and J by 6 bases; unmatched bases: 11. This clone came up once. The sample consisted of peripheral blood. The receptor was isolated from a man aged 45 to 65 with active or convalescent COVID-19. This chain connects TRBV7-9 to TRBJ2-4; 7 bases match TRBD2. The DNA for the CDR3 is TGTGCCAGCAGCTTTTACTTAGCGGGTGAGGGAAACATTCAGTACTTC. This translates into CASSFYLAGEGNIQYF.